This T cell receptor beta chain was captured by sequencing in a study of beta chain features in type 1 diabetes. The authors reverse transcribed all of the isolated RNA, so sequencing captured expressed TCRB transcripts. Assay used: immunoSEQ multiplex PCR; TCRdb lists only in-frame clones, some missing. In the table there are 95,000 to 150,000 clones, 15% to 20% of which are singletons. The CDR3 loop spans 14 amino acids. Losses at the gene ends were 3 bases for V and 4 bases for J; bases not matched to a gene: 5. Germline V gene data show CDR1 as SEHNR and CDR2 as FQNEAQ (reference sequence). This clone has just a few counts. Its antigen remains unidentified. Study-wide points: Among all four CD4+ subsets, Type 1 diabetes patients had TCRB CDR3s that were moderately but significantly shorter.

The TCR was taken from a man younger than 30 with type 1 diabetes. The sample consisted of central memory CD4+ T cells from blood. The chain couples TRBV7-9 to TRBJ1-2; 7 bases line up with TRBD1. The CDR3 reads CASSLRGGAYGYTF. CDR3 sequence (DNA): TGTGCCAGCAGCTTGCGAGGGGGCGCCTATGGCTACACCTTC. The complete variable domain, with remaining parts taken from reference TRBV7-9 and TRBJ1-2, reads DTGVSQNPRHKITKRGQNVTFRCDPISEHNRLYWYRQTLGQGPEFLTYFQNEAQLEKSRLLSDRFSAERPKGSFSTLEIQRTEQGDSAMYLCASSLRGGAYGYTFGSGTRLTVV.